Listed below are T cell receptor beta chains from one sample, sequenced in a study of T cells in Graves' hyperthyroidism and ophthalmopathy. TCRdb re-analysed the multiplex PCR reads in MiXCR, keeping a single row per CDR3 protein. The sample carries about 380,000 distinct CDR3 sequences, under 20% recorded once. Sample: blood. These receptors were taken from a man between 18 and 29 years old with Graves' ophthalmopathy. CDR3s include the opening cysteine and the closing phenylalanine or tryptophan. Clone size is shown for a subset of rows, as once, few, many or a class of expanded clone.

NA	TRBV7-3	14	CASSGGGGQETQYF
NA	TRBV20-1	14	CSALGQDSSYEQYF
many	TRBV5-1	14	CASSLGSGENEQYF
few	TRBV10-3	14	CAIRDSRDGETQYF
many	TRBV12-3/TRBV12-4	11	CASQGGSEAFF
NA	TRBV24-1	17	CATILISRQGDLYEQFF
NA	TRBV5-4	16	CASRMSYEVPDSPLHF
NA	TRBV6-5	15	CASSYGRGGNTEAFF
NA	TRBV4-1	14	CASSQDQGGQPQHF
NA	TRBV7-3	16	CASSPDSRTGVTEAFF
many	TRBV9	14	CASSVEGYTGELFF
NA	TRBV19	15	CASRTTGLAGGEQFF
few	TRBV14	14	CASSRDGTGSEAFF
NA	TRBV20-1	12	CSETGDLNIQYF
NA	TRBV7-9	14	CASSFLRDSYGYTF
many	TRBV27	12	CATRRGNTEAFF
NA	TRBV5-5	13	CASTLRWSGELFF
NA	TRBV4-1	14	CASSLSGVGNEQFF
NA	TRBV7-9	12	CASTRTGGKLFF
NA	TRBV5-1	14	CASSGGLAAGELFF
many	TRBV5-1	15	CASSLGTNSNQPQHF
NA	TRBV20-1	15	CSTDPLRGEAYEQYF
many	TRBV5-1	13	CASSRGGQDGYTF
many	TRBV7-9	15	CASSLGRGDQETQYF